One and the same sample provided the 22 T cell receptor beta chains below, sequenced in a study of cytomegalovirus exposure and HLA in healthy donors. PCR amplification relied on 60 Vbeta primers (plus 13 Jbeta primers). Data came from immunoSEQ multiplex PCR; TCRdb stores just in-frame clones and leaves some out. The repertoire holds 150,000 to 200,000 clones, 80% seen once, with around 7% in the top ten. Sequenced input: PBMCs. The receptors were sampled from a man aged 25 to 40 in good health and CMV-seropositive.

This clone was found once. This chain uses TRBV6-6 with TRBJ1-4, with 7 positions matching TRBD1. The CDR3 extends over 13 amino acids. J gave up 7 bases and V 6 bases, and 5 bases lay outside the gene matches. The V gene's germline CDR1 is MNHNY and CDR2 SVGAGI (reference sequence). The CDR3 DNA reads as TGTGCCAGCAGCTACAGGGGTAGTGAAAAACTGTTTTTT. Its protein is CASSYRGSEKLFF.

The chain is built from TRBV9 and TRBJ1-2; D gene ambiguous. V lost 0 bases and J 4 bases, leaving 10 bases between the germline ends. This CDR3 spans 14 amino acids. Germline CDR1 and CDR2: SGDLS and YYNGEE. CDR3 sequence reads: CASSVEQSPYGYTF. The DNA of the CDR3 is TGTGCCAGCAGCGTAGAACAGAGTCCCTATGGCTACACCTTC.

The rearrangement links TRBV2 to TRBJ2-7, with 9 bases lining up with TRBD1. The CDR3 is 14 residues long. Germline CDR1 SNHLY, CDR2 FYNNEI. V gave up 6 bases and J gave up 5 bases; unmatched junction bases: 8. CDR3 nucleotide sequence: TGTGCCAGCAGCCCCGGGACAGGGTTGGACGAGCAGTACTTC. Its translation: CASSPGTGLDEQYF. The full variable domain, completed using reference TRBV2 and TRBJ2-7, is EPEVTQTPSHQVTQMGQEVILRCVPISNHLYFYWYRQILGQKVEFLVSFYNNEISEKSEIFDDQFSVERPDGSNFTLKIRSTKLEDSAMYFCASSPGTGLDEQYFGPGTRLTVT.

The chain links TRBV5-6 to TRBJ1-1, with 9 bases identical to TRBD1. CDR3 size: 15 residues. Germline V gene lookup returns CDR1 SGHDT and CDR2 YYEEEE. With 4 bases clipped from V and 5 bases from J, the junction kept 9 bases outside the gene matches. The CDR3 DNA follows: TGTGCCAGCAGCCCGCCGACAGGGGGGGGAACTGAAGCTTTCTTT. Translation gives CASSPPTGGGTEAFF.

The chain carries TRBV28 and TRBJ2-1; TRBD1 matches at 9 bases. V lost 4 bases and J lost 7; bases outside the gene matches: 8. Germline values: CDR1 MDHEN, CDR2 SYDVKM. The CDR3 consists of 15 residues. The CDR3 coding sequence is TGTGCCAGCAGTTGGGGACAGGGAGTAAGTAATGAGCAGTTCTTC. It specifies CASSWGQGVSNEQFF. Together with reference TRBV28 and TRBJ2-1, the CDR3 gives the full variable domain: DVKVTQSSRYLVKRTGEKVFLECVQDMDHENMFWYRQDPGLGLRLIYFSYDVKMKEKGDIPEGYSVSREKKERFSLILESASTNQTSMYLCASSWGQGVSNEQFFGPGTRLTVL.

V and J are TRBV4-1 and TRBJ2-5, with 9 bases lining up with TRBD2. The CDR3 length is 15 residues. Per the germline V gene, CDR1 is MGHRA and CDR2 is YSYEKL. The trim removed 0 bases at V and 8 bases at J, leaving 7 bases unmatched. CDR3 sequence reads: CASSQEETSGETQYF. CDR3 nucleotide sequence: TGCGCCAGCAGCCAAGAAGAGACTAGCGGAGAAACCCAGTACTTC.

The chain joins TRBV9 to TRBJ2-3; 14 bases fit TRBD2. Germline values: CDR1 SGDLS, CDR2 YYNGEE. The CDR3 has 20 residues. The ends lost 4 bases at V and 1 base at J; junction bases unmatched: 14. The CDR3 sequence is CASSPRLTSGRAGGTDTQYF. CDR3 DNA sequence: TGTGCCAGCAGCCCAAGACTGACTAGCGGGAGGGCGGGTGGCACAGATACGCAGTATTTT.

The gene calls are TRBV30 and TRBJ2-1, with 7 bases identical to TRBD1. This CDR3 spans 12 amino acids. Germline CDR1 and CDR2: GTSNPN and SVGIG (reference sequence). Trimming took 5 bases from V and 7 from J; bases not matched to a gene: 5. For the CDR3, the DNA is TGTGCCTGGTCCGACAGGGTAAATGAGCAGTTCTTC. This gives the protein CAWSDRVNEQFF.

The chain couples TRBV18 to TRBJ2-2; a weak D match, TRBD1 (5 bases). The germline CDR1 and CDR2 sequences are KGHSH and LQKENI. The CDR3 has 14 residues. Trimming took 2 bases from V and 1 from J, leaving 5 bases between them. The CDR3 here is CASSPTGNTGELFF. The CDR3 DNA reads as TGTGCCAGCTCACCAACAGGGAACACCGGGGAGCTGTTTTTT.

The sample holds a few counts of this clone. The chain couples TRBV15 to TRBJ2-2; 9 positions match TRBD2. The CDR3 is made up of 16 amino acids. CDR1 is LNHNV, CDR2 YYDKDF, per germline (reference sequence). Germline trimming cut 5 bases from V and 1 base from J; bases unmatched to any gene: 5. The DNA of the CDR3 is TGTGCCACCAGCCGCCGACTAGCGGAGAACACCGGGGAGCTGTTTTTT. As protein: CATSRRLAENTGELFF.

The V gene is TRBV11-3, the J gene TRBJ2-2, with D possibly being TRBD2 (6 bases). This CDR3 region has 16 residues. CDR1 SGHNT and CDR2 YENEEA come from the germline V gene. The V end lost 7 bases, the J end lost 2 bases, and 17 bases lay between the germline ends. The CDR3 reads CASTPGPGLNTGELFF. CDR3 nucleotide sequence: TGTGCCAGCACCCCCGGACCGGGACTTAACACCGGGGAGCTGTTTTTT.

This rearrangement joins TRBV10-2 to TRBJ2-5, with TRBD2 matching 9 bases. The CDR3 contains 16 residues. Germline trimming cut 2 bases from V and 4 bases from J; bases unmatched to any gene: 8. Germline CDR1 is WSHSY and CDR2 is SAAADI. In nucleotides, the CDR3 is TGCGCCAGCAGTGAGAGGCTAGCGGGATTGCCAGAGACCCAGTACTTC. It is translated as CASSERLAGLPETQYF.

This clone has only a few counts. The chain employs TRBV4-1 and TRBJ2-1, with 9 bases matching TRBD1. Per the germline V gene, CDR1 is MGHRA and CDR2 is YSYEKL. This CDR3 has 15 amino acids. With V trimmed by 1 base and J by 6 bases, 4 bases remained unmatched. The CDR3 DNA reads TGCGCCAGCAGCCAAGGGACAGGGGACCTCAATGAGCAGTTCTTC. Protein product: CASSQGTGDLNEQFF.

The chain has TRBV7-2 and TRBJ2-7, with 13 bases fitting TRBD2. CDR3 length: 17 amino acids. Germline V lookup: CDR1 SGHTA, CDR2 FQGNSA. J lost 5 bases, V lost 1 base, and 8 bases had no gene match. The CDR3 DNA is TGTGCCAGCAGCTTAGGAGGACTAGCGGGAGCGGGCCACGAGCAGTACTTC. Its protein product is CASSLGGLAGAGHEQYF.

The chain joins TRBV18 to TRBJ1-1; weak D call: TRBD1 (5 bases). The germline CDR1 and CDR2 sequences are KGHSH and LQKENI. The CDR3 covers 15 residues. V gave up 0 bases and J gave up 2 bases, with 10 bases separating them. As DNA, the CDR3 is TGTGCCAGCTCACCACCGGGGGGGACCAACACTGAAGCTTTCTTT. This sequence encodes CASSPPGGTNTEAFF.

The chain recombines TRBV7-2 with TRBJ2-7, with D possibly TRBD2 on 6 matching bases. This CDR3 contains 14 residues. Between the trimmed V and J ends, which lost 2 bases and 3 bases, there was a span of 11 bases. CDR1 and CDR2 (germline): SGHTA, FQGNSA. The CDR3 DNA follows: TGTGCCAGCAGCTTACTAGCGCCCCACTACGAGCAGTACTTC. This translates into CASSLLAPHYEQYF. The complete variable domain, with remaining parts taken from reference TRBV7-2 and TRBJ2-7, reads GAGVSQSPSNKVTEKGKDVELRCDPISGHTALYWYRQSLGQGLEFLIYFQGNSAPDKSGLPSDRFSAERTGGSVSTLTIQRTQQEDSAVYLCASSLLAPHYEQYFGPGTRLTVT.

The chain carries TRBV6-5 and TRBJ2-7; TRBD1 matches 9 bases. This CDR3 spans 14 amino acids. V lost 7 bases, J lost 0 bases, and 4 bases stayed unmatched. Germline-derived CDR1 and CDR2 are MNHEY and SVGAGI. CDR3 in amino acids: CASKSTGGSYEQYF. CDR3 bases: TGTGCCAGCAAATCGACAGGGGGCTCCTACGAGCAGTACTTC.

This clone showed up just a few times. This chain joins TRBV7-9 and TRBJ1-2; TRBD1 agrees at 10 bases. The germline V gene has CDR1 SEHNR and CDR2 FQNEAQ (reference sequence). The CDR3 spans 15 residues. V shed 4 bases and J 5 bases; nucleotides not matched to a gene: 7. The CDR3 DNA reads as TGTGCCAGCAGCTCGGGACAGGGGATACGATATGGCTACACCTTC. It specifies CASSSGQGIRYGYTF.

The chain carries TRBV30 and TRBJ2-7, with D maybe TRBD1 (6 bases). Germline lookup yields CDR1 GTSNPN and CDR2 SVGIG (reference sequence). The length of the CDR3 is 15 residues. V was trimmed by 0 bases and J by 5 bases, leaving 17 bases between them. CDR3 residues: CAWSVVAVAGDEQYF. CDR3 bases: TGTGCCTGGAGTGTGGTCGCCGTGGCAGGGGACGAGCAGTACTTC.

The V call is TRBV14, the J call TRBJ2-3, with D possibly matching TRBD2 (5 bases). Germline V gene data show CDR1 as SGHDN and CDR2 as FVKESK. Trimming removed 1 base from V and 0 bases from J, with 11 bases in between. The CDR3 is 16 amino acids. The CDR3 loop is CASSQVLASSTDTQYF. The DNA of the CDR3 is TGTGCCAGCAGCCAAGTTCTAGCATCTAGCACAGATACGCAGTATTTT.

This clone appeared a single time. CDR3 in amino acids: CASSLGAGKGYGYTF. DNA of the CDR3: TGTGCCAGCAGCTTAGGCGCGGGAAAGGGCTATGGCTACACCTTC. The chain recombines TRBV7-8 with TRBJ1-2; D is unclear. The CDR3 consists of 15 residues. Germline V gene data show CDR1 as SGHVS and CDR2 as FQNEAQ. V was trimmed by 1 base and J by 4 bases, leaving 13 bases between them.

The chain carries TRBV7-2 and TRBJ2-7; 10 nucleotides line up with TRBD2. The CDR3 has 14 residues. V was clipped by 7 bases and J by 2 bases; unmatched bases: 5. From germline, CDR1 is SGHTA and CDR2 FQGNSA. CDR3 DNA: TGTGCCAGCAACTCAGCGGGAGGGGCCTACGAGCAGTACTTC. Protein: CASNSAGGAYEQYF. Supplemented by reference TRBV7-2 and TRBJ2-7, the full variable domain reads GAGVSQSPSNKVTEKGKDVELRCDPISGHTALYWYRQSLGQGLEFLIYFQGNSAPDKSGLPSDRFSAERTGGSVSTLTIQRTQQEDSAVYLCASNSAGGAYEQYFGPGTRLTVT.